This paragraph covers one T cell receptor (beta chain) sequence. Its antigen is as yet unknown. During the collection period, no donor immune events like infections were recorded. Germline assignment: CDR1 SGHTS and CDR2 YDEGEE. The CDR3 is made up of 16 amino acids. J lost 1 base, V lost 4 bases, and 10 bases had no gene match. This sample stems from a study of identifying expanded T cells in peripheral blood. The study's findings and limits: Technical replicates showed about 1.1 changed clones; two weeks about 16.4; four weeks 19. Across healthy donors, higher total template counts meant significantly greater roughly 2-week count variance.

Assay: immunoSEQ multiplex PCR; the TCRdb copy retains only in-frame clones and omits some. The table lists 83,000 or so clones, about 88% of them singletons. The sequenced sample consisted of blood. This chain joins TRBV5-8 and TRBJ2-5; 7 bases are shared with TRBD1. The origin of this receptor is a person between 18 and 75 years old in good health. The CDR3 region has the DNA TGTGCCAGCAGCGCTGGCGCGGCAGGGGGCCAAGAGACCCAGTACTTC. This encodes CASSAGAAGGQETQYF.